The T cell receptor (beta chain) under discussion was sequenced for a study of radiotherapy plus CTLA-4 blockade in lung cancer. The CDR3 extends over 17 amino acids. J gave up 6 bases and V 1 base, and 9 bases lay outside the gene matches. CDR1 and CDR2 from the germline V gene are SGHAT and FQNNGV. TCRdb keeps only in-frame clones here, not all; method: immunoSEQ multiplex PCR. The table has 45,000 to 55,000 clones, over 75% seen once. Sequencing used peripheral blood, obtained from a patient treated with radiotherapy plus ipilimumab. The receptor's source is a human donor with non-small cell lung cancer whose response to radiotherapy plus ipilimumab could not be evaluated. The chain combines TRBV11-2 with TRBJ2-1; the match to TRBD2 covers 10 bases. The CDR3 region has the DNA TGTGCCAGCAGCTTAGTGGGCACTAGCGGGACCCTCAATGAGCAGTTCTTC. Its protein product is CASSLVGTSGTLNEQFF.